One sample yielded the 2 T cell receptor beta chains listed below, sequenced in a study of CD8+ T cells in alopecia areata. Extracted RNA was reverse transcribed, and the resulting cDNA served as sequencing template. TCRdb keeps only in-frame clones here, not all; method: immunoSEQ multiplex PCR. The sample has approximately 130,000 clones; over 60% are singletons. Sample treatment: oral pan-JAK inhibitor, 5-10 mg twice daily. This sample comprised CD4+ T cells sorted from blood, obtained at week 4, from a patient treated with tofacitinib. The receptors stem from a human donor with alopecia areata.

CDR3 nucleotides: TGTGCCAGCAGTCGGGGACAGGGACAGGGCTACACCTTC. As protein: CASSRGQGQGYTF. The chain links TRBV6-5 to TRBJ1-2, with 9 positions matching TRBD1. The CDR3 spans 13 residues. In germline, CDR1 is MNHEY, CDR2 SVGAGI. V was clipped by 5 bases and J by 8 bases; unmatched bases: 6.

CDR3: CASSVGRGNQPQHF. The CDR3 DNA reads as TGTGCCAGCAGCGTAGGCAGGGGAAATCAGCCCCAGCATTTT. V and J are TRBV9 and TRBJ1-5, with a weak D call TRBD1 (6 bases). The CDR3 extends over 14 amino acids. Germline CDR1 is SGDLS and CDR2 is YYNGEE. Trimming cost V 0 bases and J 4 bases, with 8 bases left between them.